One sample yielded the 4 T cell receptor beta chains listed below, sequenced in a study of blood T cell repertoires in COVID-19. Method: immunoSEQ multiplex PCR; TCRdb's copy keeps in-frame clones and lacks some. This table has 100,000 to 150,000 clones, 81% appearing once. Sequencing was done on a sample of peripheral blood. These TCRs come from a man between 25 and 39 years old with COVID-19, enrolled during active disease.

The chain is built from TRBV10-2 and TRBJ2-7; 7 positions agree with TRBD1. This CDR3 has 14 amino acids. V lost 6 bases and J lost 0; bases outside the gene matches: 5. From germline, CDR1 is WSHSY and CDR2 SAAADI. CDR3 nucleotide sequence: TGCGCCAGCAGCCGGGACAGAGACTCCTACGAGCAGTACTTC. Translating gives CASSRDRDSYEQYF.

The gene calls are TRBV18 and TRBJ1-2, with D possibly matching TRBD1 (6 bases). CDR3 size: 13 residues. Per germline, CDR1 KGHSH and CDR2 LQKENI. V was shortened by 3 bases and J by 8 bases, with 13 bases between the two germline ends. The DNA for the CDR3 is TGTGCCAGCTCACCCCGGGGGGGGCAAGGCTACACCTTC. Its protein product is CASSPRGGQGYTF.

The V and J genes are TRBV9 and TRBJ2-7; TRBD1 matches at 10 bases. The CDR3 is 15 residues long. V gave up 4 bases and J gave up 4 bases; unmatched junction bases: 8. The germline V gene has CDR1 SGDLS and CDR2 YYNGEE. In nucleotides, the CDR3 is TGTGCCAGCAGCTCGTCCCGGGACAGGGGTTACGAGCAGTACTTC. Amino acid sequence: CASSSSRDRGYEQYF.

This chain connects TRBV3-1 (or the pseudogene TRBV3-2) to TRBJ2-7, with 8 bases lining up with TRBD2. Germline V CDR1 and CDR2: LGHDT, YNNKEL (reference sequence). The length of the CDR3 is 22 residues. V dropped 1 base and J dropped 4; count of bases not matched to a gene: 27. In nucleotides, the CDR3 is TGTGCCAGCAGCCAAGCCGACGGGGGGGGAATAAGGTTTAGAGTGGGTCTTTACGAGCAGTACTTC. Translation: CASSQADGGGIRFRVGLYEQYF.